The rows below give T cell receptor beta chains drawn from one sample of a study of blood T cells in healthy people across ages. TCRdb processed the 5' RACE reads anew with MiXCR; each CDR3 protein has one entry. The top ten hold around 13% of the sample, which has around 990,000 distinct CDR3 sequences, around two fifths seen once. Input material: blood. Receptors were obtained from a man aged 18 to 30 in good health. The CDR3 runs from the conserved cysteine through the conserved F or W. A D gene is named only where the DNA matches it firmly. Not every row has a clone size; where given, it reads once, few, many or a size class.

D	size	V	J	DNA	CDR3
TRBD1	many	TRBV7-9	TRBJ2-1	TGTGCCAGCAGCTCCGGACAGGTCGCCTCCTACAATGAGCAGTTCTTC	CASSSGQVASYNEQFF
TRBD1	NA	TRBV5-1	TRBJ2-7	TGCGCCAGCAGTCCGGGACAGCCTTCCTACGAGCAGTACTTC	CASSPGQPSYEQYF
NA	NA	TRBV3-1	TRBJ2-3	TGTGCCAGCAGCCAGGCCAGCTTCGATACGCAGTATTTT	CASSQASFDTQYF
TRBD2	NA	TRBV3-1	TRBJ2-1	TGTGCCAGCAAACCGAGAGGACTAGCGGGGGGATACAATGAGCAGTTCTTC	CASKPRGLAGGYNEQFF
NA	few	TRBV7-3	TRBJ1-1	TGTGCCAGCAGCTTACTACCCCGGGGGGGGATGAACACTGAAGCTTTCTTT	CASSLLPRGGMNTEAFF
NA	NA	TRBV13	TRBJ2-2	TGTGCCAGCAGCCTGACAGAAACGAACACCGGGGAGCTGTTTTTT	CASSLTETNTGELFF
NA	NA	TRBV12-3/TRBV12-4	TRBJ2-1	TGTGCCAGCAGTTTCCACGGGACCAGCTCCTACAATGAGCAGTTCTTC	CASSFHGTSSYNEQFF
TRBD1	NA	TRBV9	TRBJ1-2	TGTGCCAGCAGCGTGAGAGACAGGGGACACCCCTATGGCTACACCTTC	CASSVRDRGHPYGYTF
NA	few	TRBV27	TRBJ2-7	TGTGCCAGCAGCCTAGACAGGTCCTACAATGAGCAGTACTTC	CASSLDRSYNEQYF
TRBD2	NA	TRBV7-2	TRBJ2-7	TGTGCCAGCAGCTTAGGGGGAGGGAATGTCTACGAGCAGTACTTC	CASSLGGGNVYEQYF
NA	NA	TRBV20-1	TRBJ2-7	TGCAGTGCGACACGTTCCTACGGGCAGTACTTC	CSATRSYGQYF
NA	NA	TRBV2	TRBJ2-1	TGTGCCAGCAGCCGCTATGGGGGTCACAATGAGCAGTTCTTC	CASSRYGGHNEQFF
NA	few	TRBV4-2	TRBJ2-1	TGTGCCAGCAGCCCCCCCCGTGGTGACAACAATGAGCAGTTCTTC	CASSPPRGDNNEQFF
NA	once	TRBV6-2/TRBV6-3	TRBJ1-6	TGTGCCAGCAGATCGACAGTTTTCTTCCTTTCACCCCTCCACTTT	CASRSTVFFLSPLHF
TRBD1	NA	TRBV29-1	TRBJ1-1	TGCAGCGTTGAAAGACAGGGGGCCCACACTGAAGCTTTCTTT	CSVERQGAHTEAFF
TRBD2	NA	TRBV7-3	TRBJ2-1	TGTGCCAGCAGCTTAAACGCCGGGCTAGCGGGGGGACCCTCCTACAATGAGCAGTTCTTC	CASSLNAGLAGGPSYNEQFF
NA	NA	TRBV9	TRBJ1-2	TGTGCCAGCAGCACGAACACAGGGTTAGGGGATGGCTACACCTTC	CASSTNTGLGDGYTF
TRBD2	few	TRBV29-1	TRBJ2-1	TGCAGCGTCCCGGGACTAGCCAACAATGAGCAGTTCTTC	CSVPGLANNEQFF
NA	NA	TRBV15	TRBJ1-2	TGTGCCACCAGCAGAGATTCTTCCGGGGGTGGCTACACCTTC	CATSRDSSGGGYTF
NA	few	TRBV5-5	TRBJ2-3	TGTGCCAGTGAGAACTGGGTCGGGGGCACAGATACGCAGTATTTT	CASENWVGGTDTQYF
NA	NA	TRBV7-3	TRBJ2-5	TGTGCCAGCGGTCATCCCGGCGCTGAGCAGTACTTC	CASGHPGAEQYF
TRBD1	few	TRBV20-1	TRBJ2-1	TGCAGTGCCCTCCGGGACAGTCGTGTCTATGAGCAGTTCTTC	CSALRDSRVYEQFF
NA	NA	TRBV29-1	TRBJ1-1	TGCAGCGTTGTTGGGGTCACCGAAGCTTTCTTT	CSVVGVTEAFF
NA	NA	TRBV2	TRBJ1-4	TGTGCCAGCTGTAACGGTCGGGGTGAAAAACTGTTTTTT	CASCNGRGEKLFF
NA	NA	TRBV4-3	TRBJ1-4	TGCGCCAGCAGCCAAGATACGGGGTGGGGTGAAAAACTGTTTTTT	CASSQDTGWGEKLFF